These 27 T cell receptor beta chains were all obtained from the same sample, sequenced in a study of identical twins. One entry per CDR3 protein results from TCRdb running MiXCR on the 5' RACE reads. The repertoire holds 350,000 to 400,000 distinct CDR3 sequences, with approximately 8.7% as singletons. Sequencing was carried out using naive T cells sorted from blood. The receptors stem from a woman between 45 and 65 years old in good health.

The rearrangement links TRBV20-1 to TRBJ1-1, with D perhaps TRBD1 (6 bases). Between the trimmed V and J ends, which lost 0 bases and 1 base, there was a span of 15 bases. This CDR3 region has 16 residues. Germline V gene sequence: CDR1 DFQATT, CDR2 SNEGSKA (reference sequence). CDR3 loop: CSARDMGSTGNTEAFF. The DNA for the CDR3 is TGCAGTGCTAGAGATATGGGTTCGACAGGGAACACTGAAGCTTTCTTT.

For this clonotype: An end of the junction does not agree with germline; a read error may underlie this. The chain employs TRBV20-1 and TRBJ2-1; 7 bases are a match to TRBD2. CDR3 length: 13 amino acids. Germline V gives CDR1 DFQATT, CDR2 SNEGSKA (reference sequence). CDR3 bases: TGCAGTGTTAGACTAGCAAACTACAATGAGCAGTTCTTC. Its protein is CSVRLANYNEQFF.

This clonotype was seen many times. The chain recombines TRBV3-1 with TRBJ2-1; 12 nucleotides match TRBD2. The CDR3 has 15 residues. CDR1 is LGHDT, CDR2 YNNKEL, per germline (reference sequence). Germline trimming cut 4 bases from V and 8 bases from J; bases unmatched to any gene: 6. CDR3 sequence reads: CASSRTSGIGDEQFF. The DNA of the CDR3 is TGTGCCAGCAGCCGGACTAGCGGGATAGGGGATGAGCAGTTCTTC.

The chain joins TRBV6-2 or TRBV6-3 to TRBJ2-7; no reliable D call. V gave up 3 bases and J gave up 3 bases, with 6 bases separating them. Germline CDR1 MNHEY, CDR2 SVGEGT. CDR3 length: 12 residues. CDR3 amino acids: CASSYRFYEQYF. Here the CDR3 DNA reads TGTGCCAGCAGTTATCGGTTCTACGAGCAGTACTTC.

This clonotype was detected only a few times. This chain uses TRBV9 with TRBJ1-4; TRBD1 is a possible D gene (5 bases). Trimming removed 7 bases from V and 1 base from J, with 20 bases in between. This CDR3 has 17 amino acids. The V gene's germline CDR1 is SGDLS and CDR2 YYNGEE. CDR3 residues: CASGTYPRRGTNEKLFF. CDR3 in DNA: TGTGCCAGCGGCACCTACCCACGAAGGGGAACTAATGAAAAACTGTTTTTT.

This clonotype was seen a few times. V is TRBV10-3 and J is TRBJ2-7; the D gene could be TRBD1 or TRBD2 (5 bases each). This CDR3 has 14 amino acids. Germline lookup yields CDR1 ENHRY and CDR2 SYGVKD. The V end lost 6 bases, the J end lost 5 bases, and 17 bases lay between the germline ends. CDR3 loop: CAIRPRDGGHEQYV. CDR3 DNA: TGTGCCATCAGGCCCAGGGATGGAGGCCACGAGCAGTACGTC.

This clonotype was picked up a small number of times. V and J are TRBV6-2 or TRBV6-3 and TRBJ2-1; 7 positions match TRBD2. CDR1 and CDR2 (germline): MNHEY, SVGEGT. The CDR3 runs 15 residues. Trimming removed 6 bases from V and 2 bases from J; junction bases left unmatched: 7. CDR3 amino acids: CASRPGGKAYNEQFF. CDR3 bases: TGTGCCAGCAGGCCCGGGGGGAAAGCCTACAATGAGCAGTTCTTC.

This clonotype showed up just a few times. The chain couples TRBV4-2 to TRBJ2-1, with 8 bases lining up with TRBD2. This CDR3 has 16 amino acids. V shed 5 bases and J 8 bases; nucleotides not matched to a gene: 14. Germline CDR1 reads LGHNA; CDR2 reads YNFKEQ. The CDR3 bases are TGTGCCAGCAGCGCGCCGGGGGGGACCCTCGGAGATGAGCAGTTCTTC. This translates into CASSAPGGTLGDEQFF.

Ten or more counts support this clonotype. The V and J genes are TRBV4-1 and TRBJ2-1; D unresolved. The CDR3 runs 14 residues. V lost 0 bases and J lost 15, with 18 bases in between. The germline V gene encodes CDR1 MGHRA and CDR2 YSYEKL. The CDR3 nucleotides are TGCGCCAGCAGCCAAGATAGTGTTAGCAGGTGGCCGTTCTTC. It encodes CASSQDSVSRWPFF.

The chain carries TRBV20-1 and TRBJ2-5, with 7 bases matching TRBD2. Germline assignment: CDR1 DFQATT and CDR2 SNEGSKA (reference sequence). There are 13 residues in the CDR3. This CDR3 is CRAGEGPQETQYF. CDR3 in DNA: TGCAGGGCGGGGGAGGGGCCCCAAGAGACCCAGTACTTC.

A few counts support this clonotype. This chain joins TRBV20-1 and TRBJ2-5; D gene uncertain. Germline V gives CDR1 DFQATT, CDR2 SNEGSKA (reference sequence). The CDR3 has 14 residues. Trimming stripped 1 base from V and 1 base from J, with 10 bases between. The CDR3 region has the DNA TGCAGTGCTAGAGTCCGACGGTTCCAAGAGACCCAGTACTTC. Translation gives CSARVRRFQETQYF.

This clonotype was seen many times. The chain uses TRBV29-1 and TRBJ2-1; the D call may be TRBD1 or TRBD2 (6 bases each). The CDR3 totals 11 residues. Germline CDR1 and CDR2: SQVTM and ANQGSEA. The CDR3 loop reads CSCRGLNEQFF. The CDR3 coding sequence is TGCAGTTGTCGGGGGCTCAATGAGCAGTTCTTC.

This clonotype was recorded once. This sequence joins TRBV7-6 and TRBJ2-2, with D tentatively TRBD1 (5 bases). In germline, CDR1 is SGHVS, CDR2 FNYEAQ. V was shortened by 2 bases and J by 0 bases, with 16 bases between the two germline ends. The CDR3 has 18 residues. In DNA form, the CDR3 reads TGTGCCAGCAGCTTATCCCCGTCGACAGATTCGAACACCGGGGAGCTGTTTTTT. Amino acids: CASSLSPSTDSNTGELFF. Variable domain in full (rest from reference TRBV7-6 and TRBJ2-2): GAGVSQSPRYKVTKRGQDVALRCDPISGHVSLYWYRQALGQGPEFLTYFNYEAQQDKSGLPNDRFSAERPEGSISTLTIQRTEQRDSAMYRCASSLSPSTDSNTGELFFGEGSRLTVL.

A few counts support this clonotype. The V call is TRBV29-1, the J call TRBJ2-3; 8 positions match TRBD2. V was clipped by 7 bases and J by 8 bases; unmatched bases: 11. The CDR3 consists of 13 residues. CDR1 is SQVTM and CDR2 is ANQGSEA in the germline V gene. CDR3 sequence reads: CSDDPGLVGTQYF. As DNA, the CDR3 is TGCAGCGACGACCCGGGACTAGTTGGTACGCAGTATTTT.

This clonotype was detected many times. V is TRBV24-1 and J is TRBJ1-5; D perhaps matches TRBD1 (6 bases). The V end was cut by 2 bases, the J end by 2 bases, with 15 bases between. The CDR3 has 17 residues. Germline-derived CDR1 and CDR2 are KGHDR and SFDVKD. The CDR3 DNA follows: TGTGCCACCAGTGATTCCCTCGGACAGCTAGGCAATCAGCCCCAGCATTTT. The encoded protein is CATSDSLGQLGNQPQHF.

The sample holds a few counts of this clonotype. The chain joins TRBV2 to TRBJ2-7; 13 bases align to TRBD2. This CDR3 region has 16 residues. Germline CDR1 and CDR2: SNHLY and FYNNEI. J gave up 7 bases and V 5 bases, and 11 bases lay outside the gene matches. The CDR3 nucleotides are TGTGCCAGCAGTTTAACCGGGACTAGCGGGATTTCTGAGCAGTACTTC. Amino acid sequence: CASSLTGTSGISEQYF.

This chain joins TRBV5-1 and TRBJ2-3; tentatively, D is TRBD1 (6 bases). Between the trimmed V and J ends, which lost 1 base and 5 bases, there was a span of 11 bases. The length of the CDR3 is 14 residues. CDR1 is SGHRS and CDR2 is YFSETQ in the germline V gene. Here the CDR3 DNA reads TGCGCCAGCAGCTTGTCAGGGGCTCAAGATACGCAGTATTTT. Amino acids: CASSLSGAQDTQYF.

V and J are TRBV6-5 and TRBJ2-5; a possible D gene is TRBD1 (5 bases). The CDR3 is 17 residues long. V lost 0 bases, J lost 1 base, and 15 bases lay in between. CDR1 MNHEY and CDR2 SVGAGI come from the germline V gene. CDR3 bases: TGTGCCAGCAGTTACTCGATTTTAAACAGGTCCCAAGAGACCCAGTACTTC. It encodes CASSYSILNRSQETQYF.

This clonotype was observed a few times. The rearrangement joins TRBV10-3 to TRBJ1-6; D remains ambiguous. V dropped 4 bases and J dropped 7 bases, with 14 bases sitting between them. Germline V gives CDR1 ENHRY, CDR2 SYGVKD. This CDR3 region has 15 residues. The CDR3 bases are TGTGCCATCAGTGTAGAGACAATGGCCAATTCACCCCTCCACTTT. Protein: CAISVETMANSPLHF.

This clonotype appeared a few times. The J gene is TRBJ1-2, the V gene TRBV3-1; TRBD1 agrees at 7 bases. CDR3 length equals 17 residues. In germline, CDR1 is LGHDT, CDR2 YNNKEL (reference sequence). Germline trimming cut 3 bases from V and 1 base from J; bases unmatched to any gene: 11. CDR3 residues: CASSQGATGQNNYGYTF. For the CDR3, the DNA is TGTGCCAGCAGCCAGGGGGCCACGGGACAGAATAACTATGGCTACACCTTC.

J is TRBJ2-7 and V is TRBV6-1, with D perhaps TRBD1 (5 bases). The CDR3 contains 12 residues. Trimming pared 7 bases from V and 3 bases from J, leaving 10 bases between. CDR1 MNHNS and CDR2 SASEGT come from the germline V gene. The CDR3 DNA is TGTGCCAGCACCCAAGACAGCTACGAGCAGTACGTC. This sequence encodes CASTQDSYEQYV.

There are a few counts of this clonotype. The V and J genes are TRBV12-3 or TRBV12-4 and TRBJ2-3; TRBD2 aligns across 10 bases. V shed 5 bases, J shed 4 bases, and the junction held 6 bases outside the gene matches. The CDR3 extends over 15 amino acids. CDR3 bases: TGTGCCAGCAGTACGCTAGCGGGAGCGGCAGATACGCAGTATTTT. Protein product: CASSTLAGAADTQYF.

This clonotype appeared a few times. V usage is TRBV7-2 and J usage is TRBJ2-3; 8 bases match TRBD2. The CDR3 runs to 20 residues. The germline gives CDR1 SGHTA, CDR2 FQGNSA. V trimming: 5 bases; J trimming: 2 bases; junction bases outside the gene matches: 21. CDR3 DNA: TGTGCCAGCAGCCCCACACAGTTTCTTGCGGGAGGTCGAAACACAGATACGCAGTATTTT. Amino acids: CASSPTQFLAGGRNTDTQYF.

This clonotype was found a few times. J is TRBJ2-3 and V is TRBV12-3 or TRBV12-4; D not resolved. The CDR3 spans 11 residues. V dropped 8 bases and J dropped 4 bases, with 7 bases sitting between them. CDR3 residues: CASRLADTQYF. The CDR3 nucleotides are TGTGCCAGCCGACTCGCAGATACGCAGTATTTT.

This clonotype appeared a few times. The V and J genes are TRBV5-1 and TRBJ1-2, with D possibly matching TRBD1 (6 bases). Germline assignment: CDR1 SGHRS and CDR2 YFSETQ. The ends were cut back, 4 bases at V and 4 bases at J, with 20 bases in the middle. The CDR3 is 16 residues long. The CDR3 DNA reads TGCGCCAGCAGCCACTCCGGGGGCAGGGGAGTCTATGGCTACACCTTC. This sequence encodes CASSHSGGRGVYGYTF.

This clonotype has more than one count but fewer than ten. The V and J genes are TRBV5-1 and TRBJ2-7, with 14 positions matching TRBD2. This CDR3 is 16 amino acids long. V dropped 4 bases and J dropped 3; count of bases not matched to a gene: 6. From germline, CDR1 is SGHRS and CDR2 YFSETQ. CDR3 nucleotide sequence: TGCGCCAGCAGCGCCGGACTAGCGGGAGGTATCTACGAGCAGTACGTC. This gives the protein CASSAGLAGGIYEQYV.

The rearrangement joins TRBV3-1 to TRBJ2-7, with 8 bases lining up with TRBD2. This CDR3 spans 15 amino acids. Germline CDR1 LGHDT, CDR2 YNNKEL (reference sequence). J gave up 3 bases and V 2 bases, and 6 bases lay outside the gene matches. CDR3 amino acids: CASSQTSGEYYEQYF. Here the CDR3 DNA reads TGTGCCAGCAGCCAAACTAGCGGAGAGTACTACGAGCAGTACTTC.